This TCR beta chain was profiled in a study of vaccination and CD4 T cells after COVID-19. Study at large: Overlapping spike pools from SARS-CoV-2 and HCoV-NL63, HCoV-OC43 and HCoV-229E served as culture stimuli. Cultures designated as controls were supplied with a CEFX pool, an HIV-1 Nef pool, or no peptide.

The assay that was used to sequence DNA from cultured CD4+ T cells was the Oncomine TCR Beta short-read assay. TCRdb called the PCR reads again in MiXCR, with one record for every CDR3 protein. The sample yields 11,000 or so distinct CDR3 sequences, around 43% seen once. Germline values: CDR1 MNHNS, CDR2 SASEGT. Trimming pared 3 bases from V and 11 bases from J, leaving 16 bases between. The CDR3 is 13 residues long. Noted treatment: roughly ten-day PBMC culture with coronavirus spike peptide pools or control peptides (ViraFEST assay). Per-well cultures of millions of PBMCs received around 9.9 IU/ml IL-2 and about 9.6 ug/ml peptide pools. In regard to this clonotype: Its target is not known.

Findings and limits, study-wide: Researchers report that 304 of 307 vaccine-specific clones in convalescent patients proved spike mono-reactive.

This receptor was obtained from a human donor who had recovered from COVID-19. The rearrangement uses TRBV6-1 and TRBJ1-1; no clear D gene. Sequencing was carried out using CD4+ T cells from blood, cultured in vitro. This CDR3 is CASSDLPTSRAFF. DNA of the CDR3: TGTGCCAGCAGTGACCTTCCGACAAGTAGGGCTTTCTTT.